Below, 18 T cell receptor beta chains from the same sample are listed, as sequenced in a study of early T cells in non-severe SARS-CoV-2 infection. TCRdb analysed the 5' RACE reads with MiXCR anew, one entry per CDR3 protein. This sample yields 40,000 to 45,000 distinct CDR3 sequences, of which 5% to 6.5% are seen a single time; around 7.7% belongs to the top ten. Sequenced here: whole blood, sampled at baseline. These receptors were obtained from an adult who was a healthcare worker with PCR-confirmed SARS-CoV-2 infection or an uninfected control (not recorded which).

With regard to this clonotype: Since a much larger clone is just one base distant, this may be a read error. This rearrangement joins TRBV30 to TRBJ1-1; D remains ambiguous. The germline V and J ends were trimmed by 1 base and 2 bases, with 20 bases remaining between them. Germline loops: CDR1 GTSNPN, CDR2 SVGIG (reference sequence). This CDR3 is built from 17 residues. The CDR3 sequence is CAWSGLCGIALNTEAFF. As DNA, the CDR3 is TGTGCCTGGAGTGGTTTGTGTGGGATAGCCTTAAACACTGAAGCTTTCTTT.

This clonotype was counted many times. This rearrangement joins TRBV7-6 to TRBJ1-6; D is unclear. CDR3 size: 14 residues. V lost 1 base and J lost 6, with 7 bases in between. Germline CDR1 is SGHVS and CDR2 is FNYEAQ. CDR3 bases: TGTGCCAGCAGCTTAGGGGGAGGTAATTCACCCCTCCACTTT. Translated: CASSLGGGNSPLHF. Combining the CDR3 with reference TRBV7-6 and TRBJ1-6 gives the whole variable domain GAGVSQSPRYKVTKRGQDVALRCDPISGHVSLYWYRQALGQGPEFLTYFNYEAQQDKSGLPNDRFSAERPEGSISTLTIQRTEQRDSAMYRCASSLGGGNSPLHFGNGTRLTVT.

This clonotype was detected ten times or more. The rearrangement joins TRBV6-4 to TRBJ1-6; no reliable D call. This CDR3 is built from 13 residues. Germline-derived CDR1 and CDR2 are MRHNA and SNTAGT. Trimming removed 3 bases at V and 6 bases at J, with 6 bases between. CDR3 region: CASSEDINSPLHF. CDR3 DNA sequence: TGTGCCAGCAGTGAAGATATTAATTCACCCCTCCACTTT.

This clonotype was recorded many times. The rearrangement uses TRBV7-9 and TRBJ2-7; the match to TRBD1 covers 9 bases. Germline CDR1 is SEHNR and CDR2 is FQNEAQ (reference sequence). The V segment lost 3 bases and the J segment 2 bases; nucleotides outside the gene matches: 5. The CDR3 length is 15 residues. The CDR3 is CASSFLGQGPYEQYF. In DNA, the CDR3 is TGTGCCAGCAGCTTTTTAGGACAGGGGCCCTACGAGCAGTACTTC.

The CDR3 loop reads CASREPSTGNTEAFF. In nucleotides, the CDR3 is TGTGCCAGCAGAGAACCCTCGACAGGAAACACTGAAGCTTTCTTT. The V call is TRBV6-2 or TRBV6-3, the J call TRBJ1-1; possibly TRBD1 for D (6 bases). Germline lookup yields CDR1 MNHEY and CDR2 SVGEGT. Trimming removed 6 bases at V and 2 bases at J, with 16 bases between. The CDR3 sequence is 15 residues long.

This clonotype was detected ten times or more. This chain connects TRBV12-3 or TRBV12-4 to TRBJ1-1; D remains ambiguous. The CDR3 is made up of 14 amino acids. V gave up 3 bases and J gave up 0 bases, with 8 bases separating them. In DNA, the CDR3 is TGTGCCAGCAGTTTCGCCTCGATGAACACTGAAGCTTTCTTT. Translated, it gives CASSFASMNTEAFF.

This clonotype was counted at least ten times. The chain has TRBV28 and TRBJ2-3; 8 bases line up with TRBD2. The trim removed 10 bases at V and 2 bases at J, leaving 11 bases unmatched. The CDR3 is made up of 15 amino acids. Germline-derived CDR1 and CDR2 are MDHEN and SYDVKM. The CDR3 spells CATKILAGSTDTQYF. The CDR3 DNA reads TGTGCCACCAAAATTTTAGCGGGGTCCACAGATACGCAGTATTTT.

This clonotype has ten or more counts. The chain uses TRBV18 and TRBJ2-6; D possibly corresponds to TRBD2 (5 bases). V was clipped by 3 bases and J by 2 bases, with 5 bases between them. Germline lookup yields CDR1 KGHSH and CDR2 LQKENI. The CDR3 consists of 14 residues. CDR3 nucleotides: TGTGCCAGCTCACCCGGGACTGGGGCCAACGTCCTGACTTTC. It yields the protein CASSPGTGANVLTF.

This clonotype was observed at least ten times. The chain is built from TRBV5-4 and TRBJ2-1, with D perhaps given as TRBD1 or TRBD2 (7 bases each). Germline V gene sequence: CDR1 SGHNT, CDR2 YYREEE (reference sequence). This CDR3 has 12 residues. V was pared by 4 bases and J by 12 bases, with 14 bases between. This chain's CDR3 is CASSPDREGQFF. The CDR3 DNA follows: TGTGCCAGCAGCCCCGACAGGGAGGGGCAGTTCTTC.

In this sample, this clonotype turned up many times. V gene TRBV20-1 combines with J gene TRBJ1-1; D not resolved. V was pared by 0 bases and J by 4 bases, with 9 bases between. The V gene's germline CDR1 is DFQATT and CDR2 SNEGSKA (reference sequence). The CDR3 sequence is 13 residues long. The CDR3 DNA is TGCAGTGCTAGAGATTGGAAAGGCACTGAAGCTTTCTTT. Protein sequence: CSARDWKGTEAFF.

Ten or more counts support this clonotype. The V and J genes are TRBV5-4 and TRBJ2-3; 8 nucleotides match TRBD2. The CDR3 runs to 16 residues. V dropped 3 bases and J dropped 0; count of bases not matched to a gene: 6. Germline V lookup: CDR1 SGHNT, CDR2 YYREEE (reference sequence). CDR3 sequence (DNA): TGTGCCAGCAGCTCCCGGCTAGCGGGTAGCACAGATACGCAGTATTTT. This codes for CASSSRLAGSTDTQYF.

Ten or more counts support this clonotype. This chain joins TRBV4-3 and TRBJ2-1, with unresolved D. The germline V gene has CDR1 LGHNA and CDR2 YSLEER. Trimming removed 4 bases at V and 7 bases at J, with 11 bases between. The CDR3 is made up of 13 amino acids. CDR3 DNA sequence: TGCGCCAGCAGCCCCCGGACGGCGAATGAGCAGTTCTTC. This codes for CASSPRTANEQFF.

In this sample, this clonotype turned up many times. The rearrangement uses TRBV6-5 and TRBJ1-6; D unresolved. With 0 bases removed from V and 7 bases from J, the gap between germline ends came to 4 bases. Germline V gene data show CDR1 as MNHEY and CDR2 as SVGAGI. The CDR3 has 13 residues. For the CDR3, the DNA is TGTGCCAGCAGTTACTCTGAGAATTCACCCCTCCACTTT. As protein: CASSYSENSPLHF.

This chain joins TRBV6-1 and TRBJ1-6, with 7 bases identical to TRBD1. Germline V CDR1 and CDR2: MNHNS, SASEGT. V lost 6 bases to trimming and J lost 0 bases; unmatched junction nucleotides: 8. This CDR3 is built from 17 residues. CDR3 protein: CASRTRDRSSYNSPLHF. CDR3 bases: TGTGCCAGCAGAACCCGGGACAGAAGCTCCTATAATTCACCCCTCCACTTT.

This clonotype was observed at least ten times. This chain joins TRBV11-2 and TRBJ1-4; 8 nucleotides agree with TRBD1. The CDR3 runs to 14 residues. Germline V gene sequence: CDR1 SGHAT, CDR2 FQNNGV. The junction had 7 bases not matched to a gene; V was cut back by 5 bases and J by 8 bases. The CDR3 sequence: CASSPRQGREKLFF. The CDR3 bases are TGTGCCAGCAGCCCTAGACAGGGGAGGGAAAAACTGTTTTTT.

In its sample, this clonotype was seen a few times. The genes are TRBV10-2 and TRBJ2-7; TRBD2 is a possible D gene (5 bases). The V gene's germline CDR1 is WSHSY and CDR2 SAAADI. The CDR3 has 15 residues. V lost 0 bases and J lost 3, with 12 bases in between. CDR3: CASSESLSGVYEQYF. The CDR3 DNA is TGCGCCAGCAGTGAGTCGTTATCCGGGGTCTACGAGCAGTACTTC.

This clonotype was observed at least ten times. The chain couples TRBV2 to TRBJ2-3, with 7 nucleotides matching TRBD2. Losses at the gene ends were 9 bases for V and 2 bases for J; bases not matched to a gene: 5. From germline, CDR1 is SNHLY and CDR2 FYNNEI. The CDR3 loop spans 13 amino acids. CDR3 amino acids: CARIGTNTDTQYF. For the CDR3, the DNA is TGTGCCAGAATAGGGACTAACACAGATACGCAGTATTTT.

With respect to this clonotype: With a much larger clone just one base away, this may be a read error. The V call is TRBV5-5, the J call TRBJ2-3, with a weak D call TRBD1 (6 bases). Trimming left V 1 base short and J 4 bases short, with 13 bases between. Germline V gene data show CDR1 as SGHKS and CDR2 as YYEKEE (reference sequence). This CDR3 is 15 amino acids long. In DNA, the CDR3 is TGTGCCAGCAGCTTGTCAGGGGAAAGGGCAGATACGCAGTATTTT. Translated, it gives CASSLSGERADTQYF.